This T cell receptor (beta chain) appears in the sequencing data of a study of siplizumab effects on memory and regulatory T cells. Profiled with immunoSEQ multiplex PCR; TCRdb holds only in-frame clones, not every one. The data hold approximately 65,000 clones, with less than 90% observed a single time. This clone was picked up a small number of times. Trimming took off 4 bases at V and 0 bases at J, with 22 bases between the two ends. CDR3 length: 19 amino acids. Germline V CDR1 and CDR2: SEHNR, FQNEAQ (reference sequence). Sample: memory CD4+ T cells sorted from blood. The chain combines TRBV7-9 with TRBJ1-3; no definite D call. This receptor was identified in a human donor in good health. The CDR3 bases are TGTGCCAGCAGCTCCCCCCCCCGGGCCGTCCTCTACTCTGGAAACACCATATATTTT. Amino acid sequence: CASSSPPRAVLYSGNTIYF.